Each of the 8 T cell receptor beta chains below was sequenced from the same sample in a study of shared clonotypes between healthy human individuals. Sequencing used immunoSEQ multiplex PCR; TCRdb keeps in-frame clones, though not all of them. The repertoire holds approximately 2,200,000 clones, with approximately 94% as singletons. Naive CD8 populations comprised CD45RO-negative cells positively selected for CCR7, excluding terminally differentiated effector memory CD45RA+ cells. The specimen was naive CD8+ T cells from PBMCs. The source is a man aged 18-30 years in good health. Some clones in this sample may be carry-over from other donors' samples.

This clone has just one count. The genes are TRBV29-1 and TRBJ1-2; D gene unclear. Germline values: CDR1 SQVTM, CDR2 ANQGSEA. Trimming stripped 6 bases from V and 4 bases from J, with 15 bases between. This CDR3 is built from 13 residues. The CDR3 DNA follows: TGCAGCGTGCCGGGAGGGCTGATCTATGGCTACACCTTC. This codes for CSVPGGLIYGYTF.

J is TRBJ2-1 and V is TRBV5-1; 8 positions agree with TRBD1. The germline V gene encodes CDR1 SGHRS and CDR2 YFSETQ. The CDR3 is 14 residues long. V gave up 2 bases and J gave up 7 bases; unmatched junction bases: 5. CDR3 sequence (DNA): TGCGCCAGCAGCTTTTCCGGGACAGGTAATGAGCAGTTCTTC. Protein sequence: CASSFSGTGNEQFF.

In the case of this clone: Other nucleotide sequences in the sample specify the same CDR3. The rearrangement links TRBV27 to TRBJ1-5; D gene ambiguous. Deletions cut 5 bases from V and 0 bases from J, with 14 bases between. From germline, CDR1 is MNHEY and CDR2 SMNVEV (reference sequence). CDR3 length: 16 residues. As DNA, the CDR3 is TGTGCCAGCAGTCCAAGTACGGGTGATAGCAATCAGCCCCAGCATTTT. This translates into CASSPSTGDSNQPQHF.

The V and J genes are TRBV7-6 and TRBJ1-1; 9 bases are shared with TRBD1. Unmatched junction bases numbered 6, after V lost 2 bases and J lost 5 bases. The germline CDR1 and CDR2 sequences are SGHVS and FNYEAQ. The length of the CDR3 is 15 residues. The CDR3 DNA is TGTGCCAGCAGCTTATTGACAGGGGGTAATACTGAAGCTTTCTTT. This gives the protein CASSLLTGGNTEAFF.

This clone was detected a few times. CDR3 nucleotides: TGCAGCGTTGAAATAACCTCAATGAACACTGAAGCTTTCTTT. It is translated as CSVEITSMNTEAFF. The rearrangement uses TRBV29-1 and TRBJ1-1; no clear D gene. The CDR3 runs to 14 residues. Trimming removed 2 bases from V and 0 bases from J, with 10 bases in between. Germline V CDR1 and CDR2: SQVTM, ANQGSEA.

V is TRBV7-8 and J is TRBJ1-1, with D maybe TRBD1 (5 bases). Germline V gene sequence: CDR1 SGHVS, CDR2 FQNEAQ. Between the trimmed V and J ends, which lost 4 bases and 0 bases, there was a span of 9 bases. This CDR3 has 14 residues. The CDR3: CASSSLTVNTEAFF. Here the CDR3 DNA reads TGTGCCAGCAGCTCCCTGACAGTGAACACTGAAGCTTTCTTT.

The V call is TRBV5-1, the J call TRBJ2-1, with TRBD2 matching over 10 bases. V trimming: 4 bases; J trimming: 6 bases; junction bases outside the gene matches: 13. CDR1 is SGHRS, CDR2 YFSETQ, per germline. This CDR3 has 17 amino acids. For the CDR3, the DNA is TGCGCCAGCAGCCCCCGTGGAGCGGGAGGGTTCAGCAATGAGCAGTTCTTC. As protein: CASSPRGAGGFSNEQFF.

This clone was counted only a few times. J is TRBJ1-4 and V is TRBV4-2; TRBD1 agrees at 10 bases. CDR1 is LGHNA, CDR2 YNFKEQ, per germline. The CDR3 is 16 residues long. Germline trimming cut 1 base from V and 8 bases from J; bases unmatched to any gene: 7. The CDR3 protein is CASSQAAGTGEEKLFF. The CDR3 DNA reads as TGTGCCAGCAGCCAAGCTGCCGGGACAGGGGAGGAAAAACTGTTTTTT.